The sequence of this T cell receptor (beta chain) was determined in a study of cytomegalovirus exposure and HLA in healthy donors. This CDR3 has 13 amino acids. Germline trimming cut 8 bases from V and 4 bases from J; bases unmatched to any gene: 6. CDR1 MGHDK and CDR2 SYGVNS come from the germline V gene. It was with 60 Vbeta and 13 Jbeta primers that the PCR ran. The table came from immunoSEQ multiplex PCR; TCRdb's copy has only in-frame clones and leaves some out. The sample shows about 160,000 clones, 70% to 80% of them seen only once. The sample consisted of PBMCs. This clonotype originated in a middle-aged man in good health and CMV-seronegative. The chain joins TRBV25-1 to TRBJ2-5; TRBD1 agrees at 8 bases. In DNA, the CDR3 is TGTGCCAGCGCCCGGACAGGGTCAGAGACCCAGTACTTC. It is translated as CASARTGSETQYF. Full variable domain (rest looked up from reference TRBV25-1 and TRBJ2-5): EADIYQTPRYLVIGTGKKITLECSQTMGHDKMYWYQQDPGMELHLIHYSYGVNSTEKGDLSSESTVSRIRTEHFPLTLESARPSHTSQYLCASARTGSETQYFGPGTRLLVL.